This T cell receptor beta chain is from a study of T cells in Graves' hyperthyroidism and ophthalmopathy. Broader study findings: Model-based prediction identified ophthalmopathy a median roughly six months prior to its onset.

The CDR3 contains 16 residues. Trimming left V 3 bases short and J 2 bases short, with 17 bases between. Germline V gives CDR1 KGHSH, CDR2 LQKENI. This clonotype was seen ten or more times. The target antigen is unknown. TCR beta CDR3 regions were amplified from RNA transcripts. In the first-round RT-PCR of the TCR CDR3, the HTBI primer set was used. MiXCR, applied by TCRdb to the multiplex PCR reads, yields one record per CDR3 protein. The sample yields more than 350,000 distinct CDR3 sequences, 14% to 15% seen once. Graves' hyperthyroidism is called stable when ophthalmopathy does not progress within 18 months. Based on clinical symptoms, serum thyroxine and TRAb, thyroid ultrasound and orbital computed tomography, diagnoses were reached.

This TCR came from a woman aged 25 to 39 with Graves' hyperthyroidism. The V gene is TRBV18, the J gene TRBJ2-7; D ambiguous. The sequenced sample was blood. CDR3 residues: CASSPSPGRKAYEQYF. The CDR3, as DNA: TGTGCCAGCTCACCTTCGCCCGGACGTAAAGCCTACGAGCAGTACTTC.